The following is a TCR beta chain sequence with its context. Its specificity is not known. This specimen belongs to a study of cytomegalovirus exposure and HLA in healthy donors. Findings and limits, study-wide: Cytomegalovirus status, reportedly, was diagnosed with high specificity and sensitivity by the classifier. Clonal expansion, a later analysis showed, was greater in HLA-associated TCR beta chains than in equally common others.

V lost 0 bases and J lost 8, with 8 bases in between. CDR1 is LNHNV, CDR2 YYDKDF, per germline (reference sequence). The CDR3 spans 14 residues. Use of 60 Vbeta and 13 Jbeta primers characterized the PCR. Clones were sequenced by immunoSEQ multiplex PCR, and TCRdb holds only the in-frame ones, with some missing. The sample has approximately 90,000 clones; roughly 79% are singletons. The genes are TRBV15 and TRBJ1-6, with no clear D. Source material: PBMCs. The clonotype was recovered from a woman in her thirties or forties in good health and CMV-seronegative. CDR3 sequence (DNA): TGTGCCACCAGCAGAGATTTTAGCGATTCACCCCTCCACTTT. Translating it yields CATSRDFSDSPLHF.